Shown below are 31 T cell receptor beta chains from a single sample sequenced in a study of T cells in women clearing cervical HPV infection. TCRdb keeps only in-frame clones here, not all; method: immunoSEQ multiplex PCR. The sample holds some 24,000 clones. Sample: blood buffy coat. Every receptor here comes from a woman between 18 and 70 years old with a cervical HPV16 infection that either progressed to CIN3+ or cleared (not recorded which).

On this clone itself: The read ends 3 residues shy of where the CDR3 ends; the end is completed using the germline J gene. The chain links TRBV7-3 to TRBJ2-1, with 13 bases fitting TRBD2. Trimming at V came to 4 bases and at J to 5 bases, leaving 2 bases not matched to a gene. In germline, CDR1 is SGHTA, CDR2 FQGTGA. CDR3 size: 15 residues. CDR3 bases read: TGTGCCAGCAGCTCGGGGACTAGCGGGGACAATGAG. Its translation is CASSSGTSGDNE. The entire CDR3 protein is CASSSGTSGDNEQFF.

Regarding this clone: The read terminates 3 residues before the CDR3 end, so the remaining end is supplied by the germline J gene. The chain has TRBV20-1 and TRBJ2-7; no clear D gene. V shed 1 base and J shed 2 bases, with 3 bases lying between them. The CDR3 is 11 residues long. Germline V gene sequence: CDR1 DFQATT, CDR2 SNEGSKA (reference sequence). Incomplete CDR3 DNA: TGCAGTGCTAGAGCGGCCTACGAG. This gives the protein CSARAAYE. The whole CDR3 region reads CSARAAYEQYF.

A note on this clone: The read ends 3 residues early relative to the CDR3; the germline J gene fills the gap. V is TRBV5-4 and J is TRBJ1-1, with 8 bases aligning to TRBD1. Germline V gene data show CDR1 as SGHNT and CDR2 as YYREEE (reference sequence). V gave up 4 bases and J gave up 4 bases; unmatched junction bases: 6. This CDR3 spans 14 amino acids. CDR3 sequence: CASSLTGVGTEAFF. The part of the CDR3 DNA that was read is TGTGCCAGCAGCCTGACAGGGGTGGGCACTGAA. Using reference TRBV5-4 and TRBJ1-1 for the parts outside the CDR3, the full variable domain is ETGVTQSPTHLIKTRGQQVTLRCSSQSGHNTVSWYQQALGQGPQFIFQYYREEENGRGNFPPRFSGLQFPNYSSELNVNALELDDSALYLCASSLTGVGTEAFFGQGTRLTVV.

With regard to this clone: The CDR3 end lies 3 residues beyond the end of the read and is filled in from the germline J gene. The V gene is TRBV10-3, the J gene TRBJ2-7, with D tentatively TRBD1 (6 bases). There are 15 residues in the CDR3. Germline values: CDR1 ENHRY, CDR2 SYGVKD. V was cut by 4 bases and J by 1 base, with 14 bases left in between. CDR3 DNA, as far as it was read: TGTGCCATCAGTGTGGGAGACAGGTCTTCCTACGAG. It is translated as CAISVGDRSSYE. The full CDR3 protein reads CAISVGDRSSYEQYF.

With respect to this clone: The sequence runs out 3 residues before the end of the CDR3; the remainder is reconstructed from the germline J gene. The J gene is TRBJ2-3, the V gene TRBV11-3; a weak D match, TRBD2 (5 bases). Per germline, CDR1 SGHNT and CDR2 YENEEA. The CDR3 sequence is 15 residues long. The V end lost 5 bases, the J end lost 0 bases, and 12 bases lay between the germline ends. The CDR3 protein is CASSRRSGSTDTQYF. Incomplete CDR3 DNA: TGTGCCAGCAGCAGACGATCGGGGAGCACAGATACG.

A remark on this clone: The CDR3 end is not reached by the read, which stops 3 residues before it; the germline J gene fills it in. The rearrangement uses TRBV5-1 and TRBJ1-4, with 8 bases lining up with TRBD1. The CDR3 consists of 18 residues. The germline gives CDR1 SGHRS, CDR2 YFSETQ. The sequenced part of the CDR3 DNA is TGCGCCAGCAGCCCAAGACAGGGGAATCCCGCCGTACATGTGGAA. Protein sequence: CASSPRQGNPAVHVE. In full, the CDR3 is CASSPRQGNPAVHVELFF.

This clone counts as medium-sized (0.01 to 0.1%) by frequency. Read data end 3 residues before the CDR3 end; the end is taken from the germline J gene. The rearrangement joins TRBV29-1 to TRBJ2-5; TRBD2 aligns across 8 bases. Germline V gene sequence: CDR1 SQVTM, CDR2 ANQGSEA. V was clipped by 5 bases and J by 2 bases; unmatched bases: 4. CDR3 length: 13 residues. The CDR3 spells CSVTSGGQETQYF. Partial CDR3 DNA: TGCAGCGTTACGTCGGGGGGGCAAGAGACC.

Remarks on this clone: Read data end 3 residues before the CDR3 end; the end is taken from the germline J gene. The chain employs TRBV12-3 or TRBV12-4 and TRBJ2-1; TRBD2 aligns across 7 bases. Trimming removed 1 base from V and 3 bases from J; junction bases left unmatched: 3. The CDR3 length is 15 residues. The CDR3 bases that were read are TGTGCCAGCAGTTTAGGGCCTAGCGGCTACAATGAG. This translates into CASSLGPSGYNE. The whole CDR3 protein reads CASSLGPSGYNEQFF.

About this clone: The sequenced fragment ends 3 residues before the CDR3 boundary, so the rest is inferred from the germline J gene. V is TRBV18 and J is TRBJ2-7, with 9 bases matching TRBD1. This CDR3 is built from 14 residues. V shed 6 bases, J shed 2 bases, and the junction held 5 bases outside the gene matches. CDR1 KGHSH and CDR2 LQKENI come from the germline V gene. Partial CDR3 DNA: TGTGCCAGCTCTAGGACAGGGGAGGCCTACGAG. This codes for CASSRTGEAYE. Given in full, the CDR3 is CASSRTGEAYEQYF.

Incomplete CDR3 DNA: TGTGCCAGCAGCGCACAGGGTAACTGGGGGCAAGAGACC. Translated: CASSAQGNWGQET. The full CDR3 sequence reads CASSAQGNWGQETQYF. V usage is TRBV9 and J usage is TRBJ2-5, with a possible D match to TRBD1 (6 bases). Read data end 3 residues before the CDR3 end; the end is taken from the germline J gene. V shed 3 bases and J shed 2 bases, with 17 bases lying between them. The CDR3 consists of 16 residues. Germline loops: CDR1 SGDLS, CDR2 YYNGEE.

Points on this clone: The CDR3 end is not reached by the read, which stops 3 residues before it; the germline J gene fills it in. V and J are TRBV5-1 and TRBJ2-2, with D perhaps matching TRBD1 (6 bases). From germline, CDR1 is SGHRS and CDR2 YFSETQ. This CDR3 is built from 15 residues. The ends were cut back, 4 bases at V and 1 base at J, with 11 bases in the middle. The part of the CDR3 DNA that was read is TGCGCCAGCAGCCCGGGACATTTGAACACCGGGGAG. Residues: CASSPGHLNTGE. The CDR3 as a whole reads CASSPGHLNTGELFF.

This CDR3 is CAWSRDSYGQYF. Incomplete CDR3 DNA: TGTGCCTGGAGCCGGGACAGCTATGGT. The gene calls are TRBV30 and TRBJ2-4, with 7 bases lining up with TRBD1. The read falls 3 residues short of the CDR3 end, and the missing part is taken from the germline J gene. The germline V gene encodes CDR1 GTSNPN and CDR2 SVGIG (reference sequence). The CDR3 has 12 amino acids. Full variable domain (outside the CDR3, taken from reference TRBV30 and TRBJ2-4): SQTIHQWPATLVQPVGSPLSLECTVEGTSNPNLYWYRQAAGRGLQLLFYSVGIGQISSEVPQNLSASRPQDRQFILSSKKLLLSDSGFYLCAWSRDSYGQYFGAGTRLSVL.

About this clone itself: The read ends 3 residues early relative to the CDR3; the germline J gene fills the gap. V usage is TRBV20-1 and J usage is TRBJ1-1, with no clear D. The CDR3 runs 13 residues. Looked up from germline, CDR1 is DFQATT and CDR2 is SNEGSKA (reference sequence). Trimming shortened V by 3 bases and J by 1 base, and 9 bases separated the two germline ends. This CDR3 is CSARYTRNTEAFF. The covered CDR3 bases are TGCAGTGCTAGGTATACAAGGAACACTGAA.

Worth noting for this clone: Read sequence stops 3 residues before the CDR3 end, and the germline J gene provides the missing end. The rearrangement uses TRBV5-6 and TRBJ1-2; weak D call: TRBD1 (5 bases). Trimming left V 5 bases short and J 5 bases short, with 13 bases between. The CDR3 covers 13 residues. Germline CDR1 is SGHDT and CDR2 is YYEEEE. The CDR3 sequence is CASRPQGRYGYTF. The CDR3 bases that were read are TGTGCCAGCAGACCGCAGGGCAGGTATGGC.

On this clone: The read halts 3 residues ahead of the CDR3 end, with the missing end drawn from the germline J gene. The V call is TRBV4-1, the J call TRBJ1-2; tentative D call: TRBD1 (5 bases). The CDR3 runs 15 residues. The germline V gene encodes CDR1 MGHRA and CDR2 YSYEKL. CDR3 DNA, as far as it was read: TGCGCCAGCAGCCAAGGGTACATCTTAGGGGTGGGC. As protein: CASSQGYILGVG. The entire CDR3 protein is CASSQGYILGVGYTF.

Of note for this clone: The CDR3 end falls 3 residues outside the read, so it is completed with the germline J gene. The V and J genes are TRBV7-9 and TRBJ1-1; perhaps TRBD1 as D (6 bases). The CDR3 sequence is 14 residues long. The V end lost 2 bases, the J end lost 1 base, and 8 bases lay between the germline ends. Looked up from germline, CDR1 is SEHNR and CDR2 is FQNEAQ (reference sequence). The covered CDR3 bases are TGTGCCAGCAGCTTACAGGGACAGAACACTGAA. Protein product: CASSLQGQNTE. From start to end, the CDR3 is CASSLQGQNTEAFF.

Note on this clone: The missing CDR3 end, 3 residues past where the read stops, is filled in from the germline J gene. The chain uses TRBV5-1 and TRBJ1-1; TRBD1 agrees at 9 bases. Germline V gene lookup returns CDR1 SGHRS and CDR2 YFSETQ. The CDR3 runs to 13 residues. CDR3 residues: CASSFTGGAEAFF. The part of the CDR3 DNA that was read is TGCGCCAGCAGCTTCACAGGGGGCGCGGAA.

About this clone itself: The CDR3 is cut off 3 residues early in the read; its end comes from the germline J gene. This sequence joins TRBV30 and TRBJ2-2; D perhaps matches TRBD2 (5 bases). Germline V gene sequence: CDR1 GTSNPN, CDR2 SVGIG (reference sequence). The CDR3 is 16 residues long. The CDR3: CAWSASLDRGNEKLFF. CDR3 DNA, as far as it was read: TGTGCCTGGAGTGCCTCGTTGGACCGGGGTAATGAAAAG. The entire variable domain, with the rest obtained from reference TRBV30 and TRBJ2-2, is as follows: SQTIHQWPATLVQPVGSPLSLECTVEGTSNPNLYWYRQAAGRGLQLLFYSVGIGQISSEVPQNLSASRPQDRQFILSSKKLLLSDSGFYLCAWSASLDRGNEKLFFGEGSRLTVL.

To note about this clone: The read ends 3 residues before the CDR3 terminus; that terminus is restored from the germline J gene. The V and J genes are TRBV20-1 and TRBJ2-6; D remains ambiguous. The CDR3 sequence is 16 residues long. Deletions cut 2 bases from V and 1 base from J, with 12 bases between. Germline V lookup: CDR1 DFQATT, CDR2 SNEGSKA (reference sequence). The CDR3 region is CSARSNSLSGANVLTF. The DNA read from the CDR3 is TGCAGTGCTAGAAGTAACAGCCTATCTGGGGCCAACGTC.

For this clone: The missing CDR3 end, 3 residues past where the read stops, is filled in from the germline J gene. The J gene is TRBJ2-1, the V gene TRBV5-1; 16 bases line up with TRBD2. This CDR3 comprises 18 residues. Trimming removed 4 bases from V and 1 base from J; junction bases left unmatched: 5. CDR1 is SGHRS and CDR2 is YFSETQ in the germline V gene. CDR3 sequence reads: CASSEGLAGGRSYNEQFF. The CDR3 bases that were read are TGCGCCAGCAGCGAGGGACTAGCGGGGGGGCGATCCTACAATGAG. The whole variable domain, remainder taken from reference TRBV5-1 and TRBJ2-1, is KAGVTQTPRYLIKTRGQQVTLSCSPISGHRSVSWYQQTPGQGLQFLFEYFSETQRNKGNFPGRFSGRQFSNSRSEMNVSTLELGDSALYLCASSEGLAGGRSYNEQFFGPGTRLTVL.

Worth noting for this clone: The read ends 3 residues early relative to the CDR3; the germline J gene fills the gap. This rearrangement joins TRBV20-1 to TRBJ2-3, with 9 bases aligning to TRBD2. The CDR3 totals 17 residues. The V gene end was trimmed by 0 bases and the J gene end by 5 bases; junction bases not matched to a gene: 12. CDR1 and CDR2 (germline): DFQATT, SNEGSKA (reference sequence). CDR3 sequence reads: CSARDHPIAGGRDTQYF. The sequenced CDR3 bases are TGCAGTGCTAGAGATCATCCAATCGCGGGAGGGCGAGATACG.

Concerning this clone itself: The read is 3 residues too short to cover the CDR3 end, so that end is filled in from the germline J gene. The chain recombines TRBV5-4 with TRBJ2-7, with TRBD2 as a possible D gene (6 bases). V lost 0 bases to trimming and J lost 3 bases, with 13 bases between them. CDR1 SGHNT and CDR2 YYREEE come from the germline V gene (reference sequence). This CDR3 spans 15 amino acids. CDR3 protein: CASSLDGSGYYEQYF. Incomplete CDR3 DNA: TGTGCCAGCAGCTTGGATGGTAGCGGATACTACGAG.

To note about this clone: The read finishes 3 residues shy of the CDR3 end, and the germline J gene is used to complete it. The V and J genes are TRBV7-6 and TRBJ2-3, with D perhaps matching TRBD1 (6 bases). Germline CDR1 is SGHVS and CDR2 is FNYEAQ. The length of the CDR3 is 17 residues. V lost 1 base and J lost 0, with 14 bases in between. CDR3 protein: CASSLETGASSTDTQYF. CDR3 DNA (partial): TGTGCCAGCAGCTTAGAGACAGGTGCCTCGAGCACAGATACG.

Details on this clone: The missing CDR3 end, 3 residues past where the read stops, is filled in from the germline J gene. The chain links TRBV4-1 to TRBJ2-7, with TRBD1 identical over 10 bases. Germline CDR1 MGHRA, CDR2 YSYEKL. The CDR3 consists of 13 residues. V shed 9 bases and J 4 bases; nucleotides not matched to a gene: 6. The CDR3 here is CARRDRGLYEQYF. CDR3 DNA, as far as it was read: TGCGCCAGGAGAGACAGGGGGCTATACGAG.

The covered CDR3 bases are TGCGCCAGCAGCTTGGAATCAGGGGCGAACACC. It is translated as CASSLESGANT. The whole CDR3 reads CASSLESGANTIYF. V is TRBV5-1 and J is TRBJ1-3; maybe TRBD1 (6 bases). The read ends 3 residues before the CDR3 terminus; that terminus is restored from the germline J gene. The CDR3 extends over 14 amino acids. In germline, CDR1 is SGHRS, CDR2 YFSETQ. With 0 bases removed from V and 7 bases from J, the gap between germline ends came to 11 bases. The full variable domain, completed using reference TRBV5-1 and TRBJ1-3, is KAGVTQTPRYLIKTRGQQVTLSCSPISGHRSVSWYQQTPGQGLQFLFEYFSETQRNKGNFPGRFSGRQFSNSRSEMNVSTLELGDSALYLCASSLESGANTIYFGEGSWLTVV.

A note on this clone: The DNA ends 3 residues before the CDR3 does, and the rest of the CDR3 is filled in from the germline J gene. The V gene is TRBV11-2, the J gene TRBJ2-5, with D tentatively TRBD1 (6 bases). This CDR3 contains 12 residues. CDR1 SGHAT and CDR2 FQNNGV come from the germline V gene. Trimming pared 3 bases from V and 5 bases from J, leaving 7 bases between. CDR3 loop: CASSFTGETQYF. The CDR3 DNA, read in part, is TGTGCCAGCAGCTTCACAGGGGAGACC. Complete variable domain (other parts from reference TRBV11-2 and TRBJ2-5): EAGVAQSPRYKIIEKRQSVAFWCNPISGHATLYWYQQILGQGPKLLIQFQNNGVVDDSQLPKDRFSAERLKGVDSTLKIQPAKLEDSAVYLCASSFTGETQYFGPGTRLLVL.

Concerning this clone: The read ends 3 residues before the CDR3 terminus; that terminus is restored from the germline J gene. This sequence joins TRBV20-1 and TRBJ1-6, with unresolved D. This CDR3 contains 14 residues. Germline CDR1 is DFQATT and CDR2 is SNEGSKA (reference sequence). V was cut by 1 base and J by 9 bases, with 13 bases left in between. CDR3 protein: CSARVGPAGSPLHF. The sequenced part of the CDR3 DNA is TGCAGTGCTAGAGTAGGGCCGGCTGGTTCACCC.

In regard to this clone: The CDR3 end lies 3 residues beyond the end of the read and is filled in from the germline J gene. The rearrangement links TRBV7-2 to TRBJ1-5; D is uncertain. CDR1 and CDR2 (germline): SGHTA, FQGNSA. The CDR3 has 11 residues. Trimming stripped 0 bases from V and 9 bases from J, with 3 bases between. This chain's CDR3 is CASSLAGPQHF. CDR3 DNA (partial): TGTGCCAGCAGCTTAGCCGGGCCC.

On this clone itself: Read coverage stops 3 residues before the CDR3 terminus; the germline J gene supplies the remainder. The chain couples TRBV5-1 to TRBJ1-3; tentatively, D is TRBD1 (6 bases). Per germline, CDR1 SGHRS and CDR2 YFSETQ. CDR3 size: 14 residues. The ends were cut back, 3 bases at V and 2 bases at J, with 9 bases in the middle. The CDR3 reads CASSSTGTGNTIYF. The sequenced part of the CDR3 DNA is TGCGCCAGCAGCTCAACAGGGACTGGAAACACC.

As to this clone: The read ends 3 residues shy of where the CDR3 ends; the end is completed using the germline J gene. V and J are TRBV7-9 and TRBJ2-4; 9 nucleotides match TRBD1. The CDR3 runs to 14 residues. The germline V gene has CDR1 SEHNR and CDR2 FQNEAQ (reference sequence). This CDR3 reads CASSSGTGTYGQYF. The CDR3 DNA, read in part, is TGTGCCAGCAGCTCTGGGACAGGGACCTATGGT.

Comments on this clone: The read stops 3 residues short of the end of the CDR3; the missing end is completed from the germline J gene. The V and J genes are TRBV5-6 and TRBJ1-4; no clear D. The V end was cut by 4 bases, the J end by 9 bases, with 16 bases between. The germline V gene encodes CDR1 SGHDT and CDR2 YYEEEE. There are 14 residues in the CDR3. Partial CDR3 DNA: TGTGCCAGCAGCACCTCCGCGGGCTCTAAAAAA. Translating it yields CASSTSAGSKK. The full CDR3 sequence reads CASSTSAGSKKLFF.